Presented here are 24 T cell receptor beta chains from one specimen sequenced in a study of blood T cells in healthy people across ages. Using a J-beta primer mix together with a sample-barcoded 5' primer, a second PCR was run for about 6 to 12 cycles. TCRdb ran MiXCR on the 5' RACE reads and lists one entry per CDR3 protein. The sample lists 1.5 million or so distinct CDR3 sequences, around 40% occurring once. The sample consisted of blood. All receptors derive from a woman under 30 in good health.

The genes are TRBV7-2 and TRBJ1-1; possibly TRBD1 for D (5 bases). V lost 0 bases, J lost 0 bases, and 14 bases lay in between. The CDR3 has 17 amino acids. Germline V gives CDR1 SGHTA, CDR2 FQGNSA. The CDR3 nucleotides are TGTGCCAGCAGCTTAGCGCTTCGAGGGGTAGTGAACACTGAAGCTTTCTTT. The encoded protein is CASSLALRGVVNTEAFF.

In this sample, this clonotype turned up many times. Here the CDR3 reads CASSQSQNYEQYF. CDR3 coding DNA: TGCGCCAGCAGCCAATCTCAAAACTACGAGCAGTACTTC. This chain links TRBV4-1 with TRBJ2-7; D is ambiguous. This CDR3 has 13 amino acids. Trimming removed 2 bases from V and 3 bases from J, with 8 bases in between. Germline V gene data show CDR1 as MGHRA and CDR2 as YSYEKL.

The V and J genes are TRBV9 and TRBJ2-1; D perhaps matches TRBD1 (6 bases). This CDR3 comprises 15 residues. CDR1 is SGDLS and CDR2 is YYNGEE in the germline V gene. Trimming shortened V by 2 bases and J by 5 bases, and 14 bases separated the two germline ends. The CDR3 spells CASSVTGTTNNEQFF. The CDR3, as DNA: TGTGCCAGCAGCGTGACCGGGACAACCAACAATGAGCAGTTCTTC.

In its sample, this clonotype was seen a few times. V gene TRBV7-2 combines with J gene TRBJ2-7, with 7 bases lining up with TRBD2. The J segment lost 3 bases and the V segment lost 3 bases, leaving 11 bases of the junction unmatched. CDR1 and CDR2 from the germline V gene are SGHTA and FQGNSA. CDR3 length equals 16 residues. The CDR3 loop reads CASSFPSGKISYEQYF. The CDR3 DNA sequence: TGTGCCAGCAGCTTTCCTAGCGGAAAGATAAGCTACGAGCAGTACTTC.

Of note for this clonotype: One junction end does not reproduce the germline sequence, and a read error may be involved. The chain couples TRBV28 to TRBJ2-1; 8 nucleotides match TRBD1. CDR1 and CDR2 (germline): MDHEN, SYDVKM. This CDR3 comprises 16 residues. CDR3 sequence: CASSLTTGGNYNEQFF. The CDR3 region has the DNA TGTGCCAGTAGTTTGACTACAGGGGGTAACTACAATGAGCAGTTCTTC.

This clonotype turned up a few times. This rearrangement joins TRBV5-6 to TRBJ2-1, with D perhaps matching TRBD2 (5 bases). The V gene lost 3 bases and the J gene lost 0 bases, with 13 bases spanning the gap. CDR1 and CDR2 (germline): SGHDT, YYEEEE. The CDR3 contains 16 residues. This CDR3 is CASSSKLGSSYNEQFF. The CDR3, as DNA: TGTGCCAGCAGCTCCAAACTGGGGAGCTCCTACAATGAGCAGTTCTTC.

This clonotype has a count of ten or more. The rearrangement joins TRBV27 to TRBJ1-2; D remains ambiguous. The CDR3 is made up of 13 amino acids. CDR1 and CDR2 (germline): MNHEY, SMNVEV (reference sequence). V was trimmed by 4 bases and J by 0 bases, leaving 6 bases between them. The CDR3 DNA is TGTGCCAGCAGTTCCGGGGCTAACTATGGCTACACCTTC. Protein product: CASSSGANYGYTF.

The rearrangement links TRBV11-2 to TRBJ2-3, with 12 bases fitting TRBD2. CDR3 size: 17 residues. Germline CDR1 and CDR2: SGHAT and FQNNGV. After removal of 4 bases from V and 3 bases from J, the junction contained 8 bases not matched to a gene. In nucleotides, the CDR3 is TGTGCCAGCAGCTCCTCCCTAGCGGGAGGGCCAACAGATACGCAGTATTTT. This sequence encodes CASSSSLAGGPTDTQYF.

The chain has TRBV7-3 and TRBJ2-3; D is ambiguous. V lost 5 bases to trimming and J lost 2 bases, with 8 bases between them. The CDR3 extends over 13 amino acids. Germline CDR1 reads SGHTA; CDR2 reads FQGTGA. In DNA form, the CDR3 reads TGTGCCAGCAGCCCACACCACACAGATACGCAGTATTTT. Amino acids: CASSPHHTDTQYF.

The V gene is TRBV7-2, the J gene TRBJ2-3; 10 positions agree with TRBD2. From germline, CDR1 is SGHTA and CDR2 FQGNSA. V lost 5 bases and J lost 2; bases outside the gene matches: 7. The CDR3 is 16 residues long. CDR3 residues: CASSISTSGATDTQYF. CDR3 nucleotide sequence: TGTGCCAGCAGCATCAGTACTAGCGGGGCCACAGATACGCAGTATTTT.

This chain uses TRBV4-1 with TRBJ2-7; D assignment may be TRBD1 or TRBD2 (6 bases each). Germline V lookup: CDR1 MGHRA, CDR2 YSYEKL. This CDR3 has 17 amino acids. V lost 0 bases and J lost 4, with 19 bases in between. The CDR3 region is CASSQEGGFHTEYEQYF. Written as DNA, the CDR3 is TGCGCCAGCAGCCAAGAAGGGGGGTTCCACACTGAGTACGAGCAGTACTTC.

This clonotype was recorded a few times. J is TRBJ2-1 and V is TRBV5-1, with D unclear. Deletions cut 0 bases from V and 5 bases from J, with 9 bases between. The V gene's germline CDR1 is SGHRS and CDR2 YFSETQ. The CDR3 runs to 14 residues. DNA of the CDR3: TGCGCCAGCAGCTTGGTCCAGGTGAACAATGAGCAGTTCTTC. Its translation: CASSLVQVNNEQFF.

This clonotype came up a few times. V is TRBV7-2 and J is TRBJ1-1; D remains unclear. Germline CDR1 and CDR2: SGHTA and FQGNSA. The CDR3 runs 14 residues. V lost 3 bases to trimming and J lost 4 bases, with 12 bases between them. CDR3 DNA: TGTGCCAGCAGCTTCACAGAGCTAAGCACTGAAGCTTTCTTT. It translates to CASSFTELSTEAFF.

CDR3 sequence (DNA): TGCAGCGTTGGTCGGGGACGGCACGATGGCTACACCTTC. This encodes CSVGRGRHDGYTF. The chain joins TRBV29-1 to TRBJ1-2; maybe TRBD1 (5 bases). The CDR3 runs 13 residues. Deletions cut 4 bases from V and 6 bases from J, with 15 bases between. In germline, CDR1 is SQVTM, CDR2 ANQGSEA.

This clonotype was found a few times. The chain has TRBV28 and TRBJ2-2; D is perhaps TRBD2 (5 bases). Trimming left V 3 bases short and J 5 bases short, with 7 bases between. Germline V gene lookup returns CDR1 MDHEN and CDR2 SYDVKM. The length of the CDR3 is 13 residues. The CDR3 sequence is CASSFRRTGELFF. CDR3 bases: TGTGCCAGCAGTTTTCGGAGGACCGGGGAGCTGTTTTTT.

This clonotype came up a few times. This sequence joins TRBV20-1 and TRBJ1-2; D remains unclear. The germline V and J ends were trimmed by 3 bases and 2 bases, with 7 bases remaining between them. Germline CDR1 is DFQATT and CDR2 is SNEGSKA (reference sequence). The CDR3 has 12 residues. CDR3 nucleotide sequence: TGCAGTGCTAGTACAACAAACTATGGCTACACCTTC. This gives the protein CSASTTNYGYTF.

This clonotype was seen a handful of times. CDR3 DNA sequence: TGTGCCAGCAGCTTCGGACCTATGAACACTGAAGCTTTCTTT. It translates to CASSFGPMNTEAFF. This chain links TRBV7-2 with TRBJ1-1; D unclear. V was cut by 3 bases and J by 0 bases, with 8 bases left in between. From germline, CDR1 is SGHTA and CDR2 FQGNSA. The CDR3 contains 14 residues.

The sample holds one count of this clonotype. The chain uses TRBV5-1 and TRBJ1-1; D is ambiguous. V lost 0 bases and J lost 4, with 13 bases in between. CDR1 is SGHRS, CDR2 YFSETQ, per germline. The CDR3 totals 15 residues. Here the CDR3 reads CASSLVVGKSTEAFF. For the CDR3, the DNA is TGCGCCAGCAGCTTGGTTGTAGGGAAGAGCACTGAAGCTTTCTTT. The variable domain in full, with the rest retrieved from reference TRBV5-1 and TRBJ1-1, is KAGVTQTPRYLIKTRGQQVTLSCSPISGHRSVSWYQQTPGQGLQFLFEYFSETQRNKGNFPGRFSGRQFSNSRSEMNVSTLELGDSALYLCASSLVVGKSTEAFFGQGTRLTVV.

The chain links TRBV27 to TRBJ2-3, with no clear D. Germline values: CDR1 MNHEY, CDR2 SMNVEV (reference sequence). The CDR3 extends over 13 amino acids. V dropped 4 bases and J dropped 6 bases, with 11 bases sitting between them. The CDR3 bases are TGTGCCAGCAGTTCATACGGATCCGATACGCAGTATTTT. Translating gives CASSSYGSDTQYF.

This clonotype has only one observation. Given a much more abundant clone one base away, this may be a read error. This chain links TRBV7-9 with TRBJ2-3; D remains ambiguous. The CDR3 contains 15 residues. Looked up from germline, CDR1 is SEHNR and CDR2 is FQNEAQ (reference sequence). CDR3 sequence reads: CASSSVTINTDAQYF. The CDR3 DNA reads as TGTGCCAGCAGCTCCGTGACAATTAACACAGATGCGCAGTATTTT.

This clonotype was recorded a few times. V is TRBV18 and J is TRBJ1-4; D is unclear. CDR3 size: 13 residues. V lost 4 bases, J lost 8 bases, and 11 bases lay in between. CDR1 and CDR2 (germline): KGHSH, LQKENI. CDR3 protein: CASSQRESEKLFF. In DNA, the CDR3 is TGTGCCAGCTCACAGAGGGAGAGCGAAAAACTGTTTTTT.

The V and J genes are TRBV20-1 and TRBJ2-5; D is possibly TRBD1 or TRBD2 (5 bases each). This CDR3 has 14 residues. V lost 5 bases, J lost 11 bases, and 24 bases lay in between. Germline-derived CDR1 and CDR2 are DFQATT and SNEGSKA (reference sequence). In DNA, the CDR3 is TGCAGTGCTTACCCGGGGCCCTTTGGGAATGAGCAGTACTTC. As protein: CSAYPGPFGNEQYF.

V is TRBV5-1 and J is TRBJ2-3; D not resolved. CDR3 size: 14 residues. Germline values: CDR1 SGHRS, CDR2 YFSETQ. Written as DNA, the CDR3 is TGCGTCGGCAGCATGATAGCTCAGGCGAATACGCAGTATTTT. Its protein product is CVGSMIAQANTQYF.

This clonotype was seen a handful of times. CDR3 DNA sequence: TGTGCCAGCAGTGAGGTGATGAACACTGAAGCTTTCTTT. The encoded protein is CASSEVMNTEAFF. The V and J genes are TRBV25-1 and TRBJ1-1; D ambiguous. Germline V gene data show CDR1 as MGHDK and CDR2 as SYGVNS. CDR3 length: 13 amino acids. V lost 3 bases to trimming and J lost 0 bases, with 5 bases between them. Looking up the rest from reference TRBV25-1 and TRBJ1-1 gives the full variable domain: EADIYQTPRYLVIGTGKKITLECSQTMGHDKMYWYQQDPGMELHLIHYSYGVNSTEKGDLSSESTVSRIRTEHFPLTLESARPSHTSQYLCASSEVMNTEAFFGQGTRLTVV.